Below are 18 T cell receptor beta chains sequenced from a single sample in a study of blood T cell repertoires in COVID-19. Measured with immunoSEQ multiplex PCR; TCRdb has only the in-frame clones, and not every one. The sample lists some 290,000 clones; roughly 90% were seen once. The sample was PBMCs or T cells enriched from blood (not recorded which). The source of these receptors is a woman aged 30 to 39 who had been exposed to COVID-19.

The gene calls are TRBV13 and TRBJ1-4; TRBD1 matches at 7 bases. This CDR3 comprises 15 residues. V lost 5 bases, J lost 6 bases, and 9 bases stayed unmatched. The germline gives CDR1 PRHDT, CDR2 FYEKMQ (reference sequence). CDR3: CASSRRQGGDEKLFF. In DNA, the CDR3 is TGTGCCAGCAGCAGAAGACAGGGAGGTGATGAAAAACTGTTTTTT. The entire variable domain, with the rest obtained from reference TRBV13 and TRBJ1-4, is as follows: AAGVIQSPRHLIKEKRETATLKCYPIPRHDTVYWYQQGPGQDPQFLISFYEKMQSDKGSIPDRFSAQQFSDYHSELNMSSLELGDSALYFCASSRRQGGDEKLFFGSGTQLSVL.

The rearrangement links TRBV4-3 to TRBJ2-2; 11 bases are a match to TRBD1. This CDR3 comprises 16 residues. V shed 3 bases, J shed 4 bases, and the junction held 4 bases outside the gene matches. Germline lookup yields CDR1 LGHNA and CDR2 YSLEER. In DNA form, the CDR3 reads TGCGCCAGCAGCCAGGACAGGGGGCGGGTCACCGGGGAGCTGTTTTTT. Translating gives CASSQDRGRVTGELFF.

This clone showed up just once. V is TRBV5-1 and J is TRBJ2-7, with 12 bases matching TRBD2. The trim removed 3 bases at V and 6 bases at J, leaving 7 bases unmatched. This CDR3 region has 15 residues. Germline V CDR1 and CDR2: SGHRS, YFSETQ. The CDR3 is CASSWRTSGVGEQYF. In DNA form, the CDR3 reads TGCGCCAGCAGCTGGAGGACTAGCGGGGTAGGCGAGCAGTACTTC.

The rearrangement uses TRBV3-1 (or the pseudogene TRBV3-2) and TRBJ1-5, with D possibly matching TRBD1 (5 bases). Germline V gene data show CDR1 as LGHDT and CDR2 as YNNKEL (reference sequence). V was pared by 4 bases and J by 2 bases, with 9 bases between. This CDR3 has 14 residues. The CDR3 loop is CASSLRVGNQPQHF. DNA of the CDR3: TGTGCCAGCAGCCTCAGGGTTGGCAATCAGCCCCAGCATTTT.

This clone is a singleton in its sample. The chain carries TRBV7-2 and TRBJ2-3, with D tentatively TRBD2 (7 bases). V lost 0 bases, J lost 1 base, and 11 bases lay in between. CDR1 is SGHTA, CDR2 FQGNSA, per germline. This CDR3 region has 16 residues. The CDR3 loop reads CASSLAGGAGTDTQYF. CDR3 DNA: TGTGCCAGCAGCTTAGCGGGGGGGGCGGGCACAGATACGCAGTATTTT.

This clone was seen only a few times. Other DNA sequences of this sample code for an identical CDR3. This chain uses TRBV29-1 with TRBJ1-1; tentative D call: TRBD1 (6 bases). CDR3 length equals 12 residues. Germline V lookup: CDR1 SQVTM, CDR2 ANQGSEA. Trimming took off 7 bases at V and 1 base at J, with 10 bases between the two ends. CDR3 coding DNA: TGCAGCGCCCGGACAGCGAACACTGAAGCTTTCTTT. Encoded protein: CSARTANTEAFF.

The genes are TRBV9 and TRBJ1-2; D might be TRBD1 (6 bases). This CDR3 contains 16 residues. V lost 4 bases and J 6 bases, leaving 22 bases between the germline ends. Germline V gene lookup returns CDR1 SGDLS and CDR2 YYNGEE. The CDR3 DNA sequence: TGTGCCAGCAGCTTAAACGCAGGGGCCGTTATCCATGGCTACACCTTC. It translates to CASSLNAGAVIHGYTF.

This clone has a handful of counts. The V gene is TRBV5-1, the J gene TRBJ2-2, with 8 nucleotides matching TRBD2. The CDR3 runs 16 residues. From germline, CDR1 is SGHRS and CDR2 YFSETQ. V shed 5 bases and J 0 bases; nucleotides not matched to a gene: 6. This CDR3 is CASSYLSGANTGELFF. The CDR3 DNA sequence: TGCGCCAGCAGTTACCTTAGCGGGGCGAACACCGGGGAGCTGTTTTTT.

V gene TRBV4-2 combines with J gene TRBJ2-5, with D perhaps TRBD2 (6 bases). This CDR3 is 18 amino acids long. Germline lookup yields CDR1 LGHNA and CDR2 YNFKEQ. With 4 bases removed from V and 1 base from J, the gap between germline ends came to 22 bases. The CDR3 protein is CASSPLSQVGGFQETQYF. The CDR3 bases are TGTGCCAGCAGCCCCCTAAGCCAGGTGGGGGGATTCCAAGAGACCCAGTACTTC.

This chain joins TRBV9 and TRBJ1-1; weak D call: TRBD1 (5 bases). V lost 2 bases to trimming and J lost 3 bases, with 14 bases between them. The CDR3 totals 15 residues. Germline V gene lookup returns CDR1 SGDLS and CDR2 YYNGEE. CDR3 region: CASSVRTSLDTEAFF. The CDR3 DNA follows: TGTGCCAGCAGCGTCAGGACATCTTTGGACACTGAAGCTTTCTTT. Using reference TRBV9 and TRBJ1-1 for the parts outside the CDR3, the full variable domain is DSGVTQTPKHLITATGQRVTLRCSPRSGDLSVYWYQQSLDQGLQFLIQYYNGEERAKGNILERFSAQQFPDLHSELNLSSLELGDSALYFCASSVRTSLDTEAFFGQGTRLTVV.

CDR3 region: CASSLALGTGETEAFF. The DNA of the CDR3 is TGTGCCAGCAGCTTAGCGTTGGGGACAGGGGAAACTGAAGCTTTCTTT. This chain links TRBV7-9 with TRBJ1-1; 10 bases line up with TRBD1. The J segment lost 5 bases and the V segment lost 0 bases, leaving 6 bases of the junction unmatched. In germline, CDR1 is SEHNR, CDR2 FQNEAQ (reference sequence). This CDR3 has 16 residues.

The chain couples TRBV28 to TRBJ1-2, with D possibly TRBD1 on 6 matching bases. The CDR3 length is 14 residues. Germline V lookup: CDR1 MDHEN, CDR2 SYDVKM. V lost 3 bases, J lost 8 bases, and 16 bases lay in between. CDR3 nucleotide sequence: TGTGCCAGCAGTTTTATCAGGGGCATCGGGGGCTACACCTTC. This codes for CASSFIRGIGGYTF.

The gene calls are TRBV7-8 and TRBJ1-6; maybe TRBD1 (6 bases). Germline V gene lookup returns CDR1 SGHVS and CDR2 FQNEAQ. V lost 1 base and J lost 3, with 16 bases in between. CDR3 size: 18 residues. The CDR3 is CASSLGRRVGGYNSPLHF. CDR3 in DNA: TGTGCCAGCAGCTTAGGTCGTAGAGTAGGGGGCTATAATTCACCCCTCCACTTT.

For this clone: The sample holds other DNA sequences that translate to the same CDR3. V usage is TRBV5-1 and J usage is TRBJ1-4, with TRBD1 identical over 8 bases. After removal of 2 bases from V and 6 bases from J, the junction contained 3 bases not matched to a gene. CDR1 is SGHRS and CDR2 is YFSETQ in the germline V gene. The CDR3 loop spans 14 amino acids. The CDR3 is CASSFGTGDEKLFF. For the CDR3, the DNA is TGCGCCAGCAGCTTCGGGACAGGCGATGAAAAACTGTTTTTT.

The gene calls are TRBV12-5 and TRBJ2-5, with D perhaps matching TRBD1 (5 bases). V was cut by 1 base and J by 3 bases, with 12 bases left in between. This CDR3 contains 15 residues. Germline V CDR1 and CDR2: LGHNT, FRNRAP. Here the CDR3 reads CASGLAPRREETQYF. Written as DNA, the CDR3 is TGTGCTAGTGGTTTGGCCCCCCGCAGGGAAGAGACCCAGTACTTC.

V is TRBV29-1 and J is TRBJ1-1; D is possibly TRBD1 (5 bases). This CDR3 spans 13 amino acids. From germline, CDR1 is SQVTM and CDR2 ANQGSEA. V shed 4 bases and J shed 7 bases, with 16 bases lying between them. The CDR3 protein is CSVVKGRALEAFF. As DNA, the CDR3 is TGCAGCGTTGTCAAGGGCAGGGCGCTTGAAGCTTTCTTT.

The V call is TRBV19, the J call TRBJ1-5; 7 nucleotides match TRBD1. Germline V lookup: CDR1 LNHDA, CDR2 SQIVND (reference sequence). The ends lost 9 bases at V and 1 base at J; junction bases unmatched: 9. The CDR3 runs to 15 residues. CDR3 coding DNA: TGTGCCAGCCATTCACAGGGGCCAAGCAATCAGCCCCAGCATTTT. Protein product: CASHSQGPSNQPQHF. The complete variable domain, with remaining parts taken from reference TRBV19 and TRBJ1-5, reads DGGITQSPKYLFRKEGQNVTLSCEQNLNHDAMYWYRQDPGQGLRLIYYSQIVNDFQKGDIAEGYSVSREKKESFPLTVTSAQKNPTAFYLCASHSQGPSNQPQHFGDGTRLSIL.

This chain uses TRBV29-1 with TRBJ1-2; D remains ambiguous. Per the germline V gene, CDR1 is SQVTM and CDR2 is ANQGSEA. The V and J ends lost 8 bases and 8 bases respectively, with 9 bases between them. This CDR3 region has 9 residues. CDR3 residues: CSPHPGYTF. CDR3 in DNA: TGCAGCCCCCATCCCGGCTACACCTTC.